This note documents a single T cell receptor (beta chain) sequence. The target antigen is unknown. The germline gives CDR1 SGHTA, CDR2 FQGTGA. The V and J ends lost 5 bases and 13 bases, in that order; junction bases with no gene match: 11. This CDR3 is 14 amino acids long. The method was immunoSEQ multiplex PCR; TCRdb's version includes in-frame clones alone and lacks a portion of them. The sample records more than 2,000,000 clones, more than 90% being singletons. This entry comes from a study of shared clonotypes between healthy human individuals. Study-wide findings and caveats: Unshared clonotypes carried lower generation probabilities than those common to all four donors. Generally, naive subsets came out with larger estimated richness than memory subsets.

V and J are TRBV7-3 and TRBJ2-3; TRBD2 matches at 11 bases. This sequence originates from a man younger than 30 in good health. The sample consisted of naive CD4+ T cells sorted from blood. Described subset: CD45RA+ positively selected. CDR3 amino acids: CASSLGLAGRPKYF. The CDR3 region has the DNA TGTGCCAGCAGCCTAGGACTAGCGGGTAGGCCTAAGTATTTT.